This is a list of T cell receptor beta chains from one sample in a study of T cell repertoires in cytomegalovirus infection. TCRdb reprocessed the reads with MiXCR, giving one entry per CDR3 protein. Of hundreds of thousands of distinct CDR3 sequences listed, less than 35% are singletons. These receptors have no identified antigens. This material consisted of cultured CD8+ T cells from PBMCs, taken from culture after CMV antigen stimulation. All receptors come from a human donor in good health (CMV status not recorded). Some clones in this sample may be carry-over from other donors' samples. The CDR3 runs from the conserved cysteine through the conserved F or W. A D gene is named only where the DNA matches it firmly. Where a row states a size, it is once, few, many or the class of an expanded clone; other rows omit it.

abundance,d_gene,j_gene,v_gene,CDR3nt,CDR3aa
-,-,TRBJ1-1,TRBV6-6,TGTGCCAGCAGTTCCTCAATTGGGGATGAAGCTTTCTTT,CASSSSIGDEAFF
few,-,TRBJ1-1,TRBV10-3,TGTGCCATCAGTGAGGAGGGAGGCACTGAAGCTTTCTTT,CAISEEGGTEAFF
many,TRBD1,TRBJ2-7,TRBV7-6,TGTGCCAGCAGCTCACACGGACAAGACAGGGGGCAGAGCGAGCAGTACTTC,CASSSHGQDRGQSEQYF
-,-,TRBJ1-4,TRBV29-1,TGCAGCGTTGAAGGGGAGGGCGAGGGGGAAAAACTGTTTTTT,CSVEGEGEGEKLFF
many,-,TRBJ2-5,TRBV7-6,TGTGCCAGCAGCTTAGGACGCAGGGTGCAAGAGACCCAGTACTTC,CASSLGRRVQETQYF
few,-,TRBJ2-5,TRBV19,TGTGCCAGTAGAACAGGGGACTTCCTAGGTGAGACCCAGTACTTC,CASRTGDFLGETQYF
many,TRBD1,TRBJ1-4,TRBV7-6,TGTGCCAGCAGCTGGACAGGGAGCGGTAATGAAAAACTGTTTTTT,CASSWTGSGNEKLFF
-,-,TRBJ1-1,TRBV20-1,TGCAGTGCTGTGCCGGGGGGCGCTTGGGTCGGATACACTGAAGCTTTCTTT,CSAVPGGAWVGYTEAFF
-,-,TRBJ1-1,TRBV6-6,TGTGCCAGCAGTTACTCGGGGTACGACGCCCGACAGTTAGAAGCTTTCTTT,CASSYSGYDARQLEAFF
few,-,TRBJ2-3,TRBV6-5,TGTGCCAGCAGTTACGGGGGCATCCCCACAGATACGCAGTATTTT,CASSYGGIPTDTQYF